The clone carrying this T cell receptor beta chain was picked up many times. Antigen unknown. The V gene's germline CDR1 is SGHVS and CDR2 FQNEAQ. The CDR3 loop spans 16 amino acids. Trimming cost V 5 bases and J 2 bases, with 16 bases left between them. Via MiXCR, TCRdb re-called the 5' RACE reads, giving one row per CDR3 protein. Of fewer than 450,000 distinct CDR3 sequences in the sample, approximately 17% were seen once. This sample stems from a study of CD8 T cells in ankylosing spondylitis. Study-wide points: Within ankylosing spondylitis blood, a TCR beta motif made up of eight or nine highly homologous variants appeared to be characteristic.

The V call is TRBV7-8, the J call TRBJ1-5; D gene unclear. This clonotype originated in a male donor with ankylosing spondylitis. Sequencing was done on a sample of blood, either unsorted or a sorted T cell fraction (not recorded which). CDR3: CASSPRGVGGNQPQHF. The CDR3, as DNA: TGTGCCAGCAGCCCTCGGGGAGTAGGTGGCAATCAGCCCCAGCATTTT.